This T cell receptor beta chain was identified during a study of graft-versus-host responses after intestinal transplantation. Repertoires were generated with immunoSEQ multiplex PCR, while TCRdb's copy carries only in-frame clones and drops some. The table shows 65,000 to 100,000 clones, with 92% occurring only once. As for this clone: Its antigen is currently unknown.

This receptor was obtained from a human donor who was the organ donor for an intestinal transplant. Sequenced material: unstimulated CD8+ T cells sorted from spleen or lymph node cells, taken before transplant.

In DNA form, the CDR3 reads TGTGCCAGCAGCCCCCTCGTATCGGGGGGTAGCAATCAGCCCCAGCATTTT. As protein: CASSPLVSGGSNQPQHF. The V call is TRBV7-2, the J call TRBJ1-5; weak D call: TRBD1 (5 bases). The CDR3 spans 17 residues. CDR1 is SGHTA and CDR2 is FQGNSA in the germline V gene. Trimming removed 5 bases at V and 0 bases at J, with 17 bases between.